This TCR beta chain was profiled in a study of cytomegalovirus exposure and HLA in healthy donors. Study results and caveats: Associated with cytomegalovirus, according to the listing, were 170 or so TCR beta chains.

Regarding this clone: The antigen is not known.

In the PCR, 60 Vbeta and 13 Jbeta primers were used. The method was immunoSEQ multiplex PCR; TCRdb's version includes in-frame clones alone and lacks a portion of them. The sample has about 170,000 clones; 75% to 90% are singletons. From germline, CDR1 is SGHNT and CDR2 YYREEE (reference sequence). The length of the CDR3 is 17 residues. The trim removed 0 bases at V and 5 bases at J, leaving 5 bases unmatched. This cohort consisted of healthy bone marrow donors. J is TRBJ1-6 and V is TRBV5-4, with 10 bases that match TRBD1. This receptor was identified in a male donor in good health and CMV-seronegative. Source material: PBMCs. The CDR3: CASSLGDRGRNNSPLHF. The CDR3 DNA is TGTGCCAGCAGCTTGGGGGACAGGGGTAGAAATAATTCACCCCTCCACTTT.